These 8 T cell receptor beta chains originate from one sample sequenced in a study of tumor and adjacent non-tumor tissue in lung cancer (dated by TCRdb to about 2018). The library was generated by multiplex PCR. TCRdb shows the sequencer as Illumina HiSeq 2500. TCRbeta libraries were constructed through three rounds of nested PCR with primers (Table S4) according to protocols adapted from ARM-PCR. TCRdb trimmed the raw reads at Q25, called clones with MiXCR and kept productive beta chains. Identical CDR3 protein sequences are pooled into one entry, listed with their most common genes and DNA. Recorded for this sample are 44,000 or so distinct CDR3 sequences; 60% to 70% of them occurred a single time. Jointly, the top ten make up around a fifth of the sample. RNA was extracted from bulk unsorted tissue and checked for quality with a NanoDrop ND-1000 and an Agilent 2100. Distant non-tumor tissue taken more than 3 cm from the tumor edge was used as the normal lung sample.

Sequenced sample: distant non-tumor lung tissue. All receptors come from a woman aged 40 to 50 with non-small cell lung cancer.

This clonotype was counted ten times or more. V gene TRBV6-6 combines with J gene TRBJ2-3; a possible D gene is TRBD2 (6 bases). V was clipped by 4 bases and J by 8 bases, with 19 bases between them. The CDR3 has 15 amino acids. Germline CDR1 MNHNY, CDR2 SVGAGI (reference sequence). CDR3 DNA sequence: TGTGCCAGCAGTTTGGGGGGAGTAGTGGCAGGTACGCAGTATTTT. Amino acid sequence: CASSLGGVVAGTQYF.

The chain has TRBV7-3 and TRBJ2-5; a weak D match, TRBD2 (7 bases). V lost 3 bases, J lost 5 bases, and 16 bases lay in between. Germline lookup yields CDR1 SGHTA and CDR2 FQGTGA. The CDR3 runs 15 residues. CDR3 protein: CASSLGGGARETQYF. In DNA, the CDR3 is TGTGCCAGCAGCTTGGGAGGGGGGGCCAGGGAGACCCAGTACTTC. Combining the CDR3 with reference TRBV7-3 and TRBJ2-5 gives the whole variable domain GAGVSQTPSNKVTEKGKYVELRCDPISGHTALYWYRQSLGQGPEFLIYFQGTGAADDSGLPNDRFFAVRPEGSVSTLKIQRTERGDSAVYLCASSLGGGARETQYFGPGTRLLVL.

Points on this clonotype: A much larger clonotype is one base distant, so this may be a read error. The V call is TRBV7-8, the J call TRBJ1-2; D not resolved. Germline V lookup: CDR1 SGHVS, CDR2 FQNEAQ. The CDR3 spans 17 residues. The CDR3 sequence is CTSSLTPDHARDYGYTF. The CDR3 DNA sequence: TGTACCAGCAGCTTAACCCCCGACCACGCGAGGGACTATGGCTACACCTTC.

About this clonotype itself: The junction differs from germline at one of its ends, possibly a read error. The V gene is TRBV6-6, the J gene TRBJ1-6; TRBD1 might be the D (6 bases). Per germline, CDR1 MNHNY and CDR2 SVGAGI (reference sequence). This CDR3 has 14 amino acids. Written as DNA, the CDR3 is TGTGCCTCCGTTCCGGAGGGACACTCTTCATCCCTCCACTTT. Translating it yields CASVPEGHSSSLHF.

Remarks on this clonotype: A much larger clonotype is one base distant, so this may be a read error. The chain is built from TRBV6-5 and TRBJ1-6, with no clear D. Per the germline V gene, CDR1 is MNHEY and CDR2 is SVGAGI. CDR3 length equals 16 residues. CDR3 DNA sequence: TGTGCCAGCAGGAGCCGACCGATGAATTATAGTTCACCCCTCCACTTT. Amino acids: CASRSRPMNYSSPLHF.

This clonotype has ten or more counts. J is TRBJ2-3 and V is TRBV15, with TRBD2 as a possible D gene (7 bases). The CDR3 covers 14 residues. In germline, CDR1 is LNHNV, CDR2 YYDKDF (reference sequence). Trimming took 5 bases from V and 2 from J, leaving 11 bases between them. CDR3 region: CATSGGAVTDTQYF. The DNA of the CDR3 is TGTGCCACCAGCGGGGGGGCAGTCACAGATACGCAGTATTTT.

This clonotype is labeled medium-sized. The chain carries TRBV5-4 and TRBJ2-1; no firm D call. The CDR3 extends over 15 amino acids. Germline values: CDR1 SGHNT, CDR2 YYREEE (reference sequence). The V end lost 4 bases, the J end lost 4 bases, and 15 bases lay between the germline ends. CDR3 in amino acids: CASSRAYVQYNEQFF. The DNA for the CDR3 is TGTGCCAGCAGCCGGGCGTATGTGCAGTACAATGAGCAGTTCTTC.

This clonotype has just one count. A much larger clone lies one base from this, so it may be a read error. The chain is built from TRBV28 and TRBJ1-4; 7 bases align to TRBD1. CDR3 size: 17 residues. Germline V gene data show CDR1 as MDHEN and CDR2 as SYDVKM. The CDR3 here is CASSPRLRRGTNEILFF. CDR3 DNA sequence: TGTGCCAGCAGTCCGAGACTACGCAGGGGGACTAATGAAATACTGTTTTTT. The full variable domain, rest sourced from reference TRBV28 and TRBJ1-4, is DVKVTQSSRYLVKRTGEKVFLECVQDMDHENMFWYRQDPGLGLRLIYFSYDVKMKEKGDIPEGYSVSREKKERFSLILESASTNQTSMYLCASSPRLRRGTNEILFFGSGTQLSVL.